What follows are 23 T cell receptor beta chains derived from one specimen sequenced in a study of blood T cells in healthy people across ages. A second PCR, run for roughly 7 to 11 cycles, used a sample-barcoded 5' primer plus a J-beta primer mix. TCRdb reprocessed the 5' RACE reads with MiXCR, giving one entry per CDR3 protein. The sample carries roughly 800,000 distinct CDR3 sequences, roughly 25% recorded once. The same data also went into a second study, on T cells of mothers and their children.

Source material: blood. The receptor set was obtained from a boy under 18 in good health.

This clonotype came up a few times. V gene TRBV10-3 combines with J gene TRBJ2-1, with 10 bases identical to TRBD2. CDR1 and CDR2 (germline): ENHRY, SYGVKD. V lost 2 bases and J lost 0; bases outside the gene matches: 4. The CDR3 is 17 amino acids. The CDR3 sequence is CAISERLAGLSYNEQFF. CDR3 in DNA: TGTGCCATCAGTGAGCGACTAGCGGGCCTCTCCTACAATGAGCAGTTCTTC.

The chain carries TRBV29-1 and TRBJ2-1; 11 bases agree with TRBD1. The V gene's germline CDR1 is SQVTM and CDR2 ANQGSEA. V was pared by 7 bases and J by 1 base, with 6 bases of the junction left unmatched. This CDR3 comprises 15 residues. The CDR3 protein is CSAPGQGASYNEQFF. The CDR3 DNA sequence: TGCAGCGCTCCAGGACAGGGGGCTTCCTACAATGAGCAGTTCTTC.

The chain recombines TRBV11-2 with TRBJ1-2, with TRBD1 as a possible D gene (5 bases). The CDR3 contains 15 residues. Germline V gene data show CDR1 as SGHAT and CDR2 as FQNNGV. V dropped 5 bases and J dropped 0 bases, with 13 bases sitting between them. The CDR3 coding sequence is TGTGCCAGCAGCCGGGGCACCACAACTAACTATGGCTACACCTTC. Translation gives CASSRGTTTNYGYTF.

The rearrangement joins TRBV29-1 to TRBJ1-2, with no clear D. V was shortened by 5 bases and J by 2 bases, with 6 bases between the two germline ends. Germline V gene data show CDR1 as SQVTM and CDR2 as ANQGSEA. The CDR3 is 11 residues long. CDR3 sequence: CSVQTNYGYTF. The CDR3, as DNA: TGCAGCGTTCAGACAAACTATGGCTACACCTTC.

This clonotype has more than one count but fewer than ten. J is TRBJ1-4 and V is TRBV7-9; D remains ambiguous. V was shortened by 2 bases and J by 5 bases, with 12 bases between the two germline ends. The CDR3 is made up of 15 amino acids. Germline V gene lookup returns CDR1 SEHNR and CDR2 FQNEAQ (reference sequence). CDR3 in DNA: TGTGCCAGCAGCTTATCACAGTCACTAAATGAAAAACTGTTTTTT. The encoded protein is CASSLSQSLNEKLFF.

The chain carries TRBV19 and TRBJ1-5; D unclear. CDR3 length equals 13 residues. V was shortened by 3 bases and J by 7 bases, with 10 bases between the two germline ends. CDR1 and CDR2 (germline): LNHDA, SQIVND (reference sequence). The CDR3 sequence: CASSIRRDQPQHF. CDR3 nucleotide sequence: TGTGCCAGTAGTATCCGGAGAGACCAGCCCCAGCATTTT. Together with reference TRBV19 and TRBJ1-5, the CDR3 gives the full variable domain: DGGITQSPKYLFRKEGQNVTLSCEQNLNHDAMYWYRQDPGQGLRLIYYSQIVNDFQKGDIAEGYSVSREKKESFPLTVTSAQKNPTAFYLCASSIRRDQPQHFGDGTRLSIL.

The V call is TRBV7-2, the J call TRBJ2-3, with D uncertain. V lost 5 bases, J lost 2 bases, and 11 bases lay in between. Germline V lookup: CDR1 SGHTA, CDR2 FQGNSA. The CDR3 is 14 amino acids. The CDR3 coding sequence is TGTGCCAGCAGCATAGGGCCCCACACAGATACGCAGTATTTT. Amino acids: CASSIGPHTDTQYF. The variable domain in full, with the rest retrieved from reference TRBV7-2 and TRBJ2-3, is GAGVSQSPSNKVTEKGKDVELRCDPISGHTALYWYRQSLGQGLEFLIYFQGNSAPDKSGLPSDRFSAERTGGSVSTLTIQRTQQEDSAVYLCASSIGPHTDTQYFGPGTRLTVL.

The J gene is TRBJ1-1, the V gene TRBV28; D is unresolved. In germline, CDR1 is MDHEN, CDR2 SYDVKM. The CDR3 extends over 14 amino acids. V was trimmed by 6 bases and J by 0 bases, leaving 11 bases between them. Here the CDR3 DNA reads TGTGCCAGCAGCCCGGGTTCTCTGAACACTGAAGCTTTCTTT. Amino acid sequence: CASSPGSLNTEAFF.

This clonotype has just one count. The CDR3 spells CASSIRQGPIYEQYF. In DNA, the CDR3 is TGCGCCAGCAGCATACGACAGGGTCCTATCTACGAGCAGTACTTC. The rearrangement uses TRBV5-1 and TRBJ2-5; 7 nucleotides line up with TRBD1. The J call may not be correct, given that the DNA end is closer to TRBJ2-7. The CDR3 has 15 residues. Germline assignment: CDR1 SGHRS and CDR2 YFSETQ.

A remark on this clonotype: The junction departs from the called germline gene at one end, perhaps through a read error. The chain is built from TRBV7-2 and TRBJ2-5; no firm D call. CDR3 size: 8 residues. Germline CDR1 reads SGHTA; CDR2 reads FQGNSA. The CDR3 protein is CASSWYDF. The CDR3 nucleotides read TGTGCCAGCAGCTGGTATGACTTC. Together with reference TRBV7-2 and TRBJ2-5, the CDR3 gives the full variable domain: GAGVSQSPSNKVTEKGKDVELRCDPISGHTALYWYRQSLGQGLEFLIYFQGNSAPDKSGLPSDRFSAERTGGSVSTLTIQRTQQEDSAVYLCASSWYDFGPGTRLLVL.

On this clonotype: The junction departs from the called germline gene at one end, perhaps through a read error. The V and J genes are TRBV9 and TRBJ2-2; D is ambiguous. The CDR3 spans 11 residues. The germline V gene has CDR1 SGDLS and CDR2 YYNGEE. The CDR3 is CASSVEGELFF. The CDR3 DNA reads as TGTGCCAGCAGTGTAGAAGGGGAGCTGTTTTTT.

This clonotype occurred a few times. The rearrangement uses TRBV7-6 and TRBJ2-2, with D unclear. Germline assignment: CDR1 SGHVS and CDR2 FNYEAQ. The length of the CDR3 is 15 residues. Trimming pared 5 bases from V and 1 base from J, leaving 11 bases between. The CDR3 loop reads CASSQTYQNTGELFF. The CDR3 DNA follows: TGTGCCAGCAGCCAAACCTACCAGAACACCGGGGAGCTGTTTTTT.

The chain carries TRBV20-1 and TRBJ2-5; weak D call: TRBD1 (6 bases). This CDR3 has 16 amino acids. Trimming took 0 bases from V and 0 from J, leaving 14 bases between them. The V gene's germline CDR1 is DFQATT and CDR2 SNEGSKA (reference sequence). The CDR3 DNA follows: TGCAGTGCTAGAGATGGCACAGGGAGACACCAAGAGACCCAGTACTTC. Encoded protein: CSARDGTGRHQETQYF.

This clonotype was picked up a small number of times. The chain carries TRBV29-1 and TRBJ2-5; the D is unclear. CDR3 size: 14 residues. Germline lookup yields CDR1 SQVTM and CDR2 ANQGSEA. Trimming left V 3 bases short and J 0 bases short, with 11 bases between. CDR3 nucleotides: TGCAGCGTTGACACCACAGCGTACCAAGAGACCCAGTACTTC. Its translation is CSVDTTAYQETQYF. The variable domain in full, with the rest retrieved from reference TRBV29-1 and TRBJ2-5, is SAVISQKPSRDICQRGTSLTIQCQVDSQVTMMFWYRQQPGQSLTLIATANQGSEATYESGFVIDKFPISRPNLTFSTLTVSNMSPEDSSIYLCSVDTTAYQETQYFGPGTRLLVL.

In its sample, this clonotype was seen a few times. This chain connects TRBV18 to TRBJ2-7; 9 bases map to TRBD1. With V trimmed by 3 bases and J by 3 bases, 9 bases remained unmatched. The length of the CDR3 is 16 residues. Germline V gene lookup returns CDR1 KGHSH and CDR2 LQKENI. The CDR3 coding sequence is TGTGCCAGCTCACCGCTGACAGGGGGTTCGAGCTACGAGCAGTACTTC. Residues: CASSPLTGGSSYEQYF.

Ten or more counts support this clonotype. V usage is TRBV30 and J usage is TRBJ2-2; a weak D match, TRBD1 (6 bases). The CDR3 is made up of 15 amino acids. Deletions cut 2 bases from V and 4 bases from J, with 14 bases between. Per the germline V gene, CDR1 is GTSNPN and CDR2 is SVGIG (reference sequence). The CDR3 bases are TGTGCCTGGAGTTTCCGACAGGCGGGCACCGGGGAGCTGTTTTTT. It yields the protein CAWSFRQAGTGELFF.

The gene calls are TRBV27 and TRBJ2-5; 8 nucleotides align to TRBD2. The germline V gene encodes CDR1 MNHEY and CDR2 SMNVEV (reference sequence). This CDR3 has 16 amino acids. The J segment lost 2 bases and the V segment lost 5 bases, leaving 10 bases of the junction unmatched. CDR3 sequence: CASSTLGGGRQETQYF. CDR3 DNA sequence: TGTGCCAGCAGTACGCTGGGCGGGGGGCGTCAAGAGACCCAGTACTTC.

The chain uses TRBV5-1 and TRBJ2-1; D is unresolved. Trimming took off 3 bases at V and 0 bases at J, with 10 bases between the two ends. The germline CDR1 and CDR2 sequences are SGHRS and YFSETQ. The CDR3 totals 15 residues. Here the CDR3 DNA reads TGCGCCAGCAGCTCAGATACTCCCTCCTACAATGAGCAGTTCTTC. The encoded protein is CASSSDTPSYNEQFF.

The chain links TRBV20-1 to TRBJ2-5; D is unclear. Trimming removed 6 bases from V and 7 bases from J, with 12 bases in between. CDR1 is DFQATT and CDR2 is SNEGSKA in the germline V gene (reference sequence). The CDR3 loop spans 11 amino acids. In DNA, the CDR3 is TGCAGTGCCGAACAAGAAGGGACCCAGTACTTC. The encoded protein is CSAEQEGTQYF.

This clonotype was observed a handful of times. The V gene is TRBV29-1, the J gene TRBJ2-5, with D unresolved. The CDR3 runs 13 residues. CDR1 SQVTM and CDR2 ANQGSEA come from the germline V gene. The ends were cut back, 4 bases at V and 5 bases at J, with 14 bases in the middle. The CDR3 here is CSVAFPDPETQYF. The CDR3 DNA sequence: TGCAGCGTTGCCTTCCCGGACCCTGAGACCCAGTACTTC.

V gene TRBV10-3 combines with J gene TRBJ2-7; D perhaps matches TRBD1 (6 bases). Germline V lookup: CDR1 ENHRY, CDR2 SYGVKD. The CDR3 is 14 amino acids. V gave up 2 bases and J gave up 5 bases, with 13 bases separating them. CDR3 nucleotides: TGTGCCATCAGTGAGAGGACAGATTTCGACGAGCAGTACTTC. Its protein is CAISERTDFDEQYF.

The chain joins TRBV2 to TRBJ1-4; D gene unclear. The CDR3 covers 14 residues. The V end lost 8 bases, the J end lost 5 bases, and 15 bases lay between the germline ends. Germline values: CDR1 SNHLY, CDR2 FYNNEI. DNA for the CDR3: TGTGCCAGCCACGTTGGACGGTCAAATGAAAAACTGTTTTTT. Residues: CASHVGRSNEKLFF.

This clonotype was recorded a few times. The chain joins TRBV7-9 to TRBJ2-1; 12 bases fit TRBD2. This CDR3 spans 16 amino acids. With 1 base clipped from V and 4 bases from J, the junction kept 2 bases outside the gene matches. The germline gives CDR1 SEHNR, CDR2 FQNEAQ (reference sequence). This CDR3 is CASSLGLAGAYNEQFF. The DNA for the CDR3 is TGTGCCAGCAGCTTAGGACTAGCGGGGGCTTACAATGAGCAGTTCTTC.